These 4 T cell receptor beta chains were sequenced from one sample in a study of cytomegalovirus exposure and HLA in healthy donors. The PCR used 60 Vbeta and 13 Jbeta primers. This table comes from immunoSEQ multiplex PCR, and its TCRdb copy is limited to in-frame clones, with some not included. The sample consists of some 90,000 clones, around 75% of them appearing once. Sequencing was done on a sample of PBMCs. The receptor set was obtained from a middle-aged man in good health and CMV-seronegative.

The V gene is TRBV5-1, the J gene TRBJ2-7; tentatively, D is TRBD2 (6 bases). Germline CDR1 is SGHRS and CDR2 is YFSETQ. The CDR3 contains 14 residues. Trimming stripped 0 bases from V and 1 base from J, with 8 bases between. The CDR3 coding sequence is TGCGCCAGCAGCTTGGTCGGAGGGTCCTACGAGCAGTACTTC. Its translation is CASSLVGGSYEQYF.

The chain couples TRBV7-2 to TRBJ2-7; D call uncertain. CDR3 length equals 14 residues. V dropped 3 bases and J dropped 3 bases, with 12 bases sitting between them. CDR1 is SGHTA, CDR2 FQGNSA, per germline. In nucleotides, the CDR3 is TGTGCCAGCAGCTTTATAGACTCCGACTACGAGCAGTACTTC. This sequence encodes CASSFIDSDYEQYF.

V gene TRBV29-1 combines with J gene TRBJ1-1, with D maybe TRBD1 (6 bases). Between the trimmed V and J ends, which lost 4 bases and 7 bases, there was a span of 19 bases. Germline CDR1 SQVTM, CDR2 ANQGSEA. CDR3 length: 14 residues. This chain's CDR3 is CSVAVNRAPIEAFF. CDR3 DNA: TGCAGCGTTGCTGTGAACAGGGCCCCGATTGAAGCTTTCTTT.

The J gene is TRBJ1-3, the V gene TRBV18, with D unclear. This CDR3 is 11 amino acids long. V was pared by 7 bases and J by 4 bases, with 5 bases between. Germline CDR1 is KGHSH and CDR2 is LQKENI. The CDR3 sequence: CASLQGNTIYF. The DNA for the CDR3 is TGTGCCAGCTTACAAGGAAACACCATATATTTT.